Sequencing of this TCR beta chain was carried out in a study of T cells in Graves' hyperthyroidism and ophthalmopathy. The CDR3 has 17 amino acids. V lost 2 bases to trimming and J lost 3 bases; unmatched junction nucleotides: 13. Germline assignment: CDR1 SGHRS and CDR2 YFSETQ. The study defined stable Graves' hyperthyroidism as no ophthalmopathy progression within 18 months. This clonotype was found a few times. The TCR beta CDR3 regions underwent amplification using RNA transcripts as the source. First-round RT-PCR targeting the TCR CDR3 was performed with the HTBI primer set. TCRdb ran MiXCR on the multiplex PCR reads and lists one entry per CDR3 protein. The sample has about 400,000 distinct CDR3 sequences, about 15% seen once; the top ten hold 30% to 35%.

Sequenced: blood. This clonotype originated in a woman aged 30 to 39 with Graves' hyperthyroidism. V usage is TRBV5-1 and J usage is TRBJ2-7; 8 bases are a match to TRBD2. CDR3 protein: CASSLVSGTSSLYEQYF. The CDR3 DNA reads TGCGCCAGCAGCTTAGTTAGCGGGACTTCTTCGCTCTACGAGCAGTACTTC.